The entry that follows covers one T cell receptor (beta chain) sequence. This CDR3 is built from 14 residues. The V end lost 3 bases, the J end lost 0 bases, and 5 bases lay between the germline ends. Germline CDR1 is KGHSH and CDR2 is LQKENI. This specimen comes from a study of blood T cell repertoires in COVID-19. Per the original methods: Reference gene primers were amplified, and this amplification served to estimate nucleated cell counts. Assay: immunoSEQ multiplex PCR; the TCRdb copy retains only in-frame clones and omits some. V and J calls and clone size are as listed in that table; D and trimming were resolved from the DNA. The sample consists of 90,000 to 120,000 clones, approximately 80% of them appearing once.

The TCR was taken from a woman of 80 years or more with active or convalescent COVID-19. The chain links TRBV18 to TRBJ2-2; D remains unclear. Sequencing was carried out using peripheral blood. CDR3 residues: CASSPGTNTGELFF. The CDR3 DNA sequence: TGTGCCAGCTCACCGGGCACGAACACCGGGGAGCTGTTTTTT.